The 20 T cell receptor beta chains reported below all come from one sample, sequenced in a study of blood T cell repertoires in COVID-19. Profiling relied on immunoSEQ multiplex PCR, and the TCRdb table lists in-frame clones only, not all of them. The sample includes some 290,000 clones, approximately 87% of them seen just once. Specimen: peripheral blood. These receptors all come from a woman in her thirties with COVID-19, enrolled during active disease.

The rearrangement joins TRBV3-1 (or the pseudogene TRBV3-2) to TRBJ2-5; 10 bases are shared with TRBD2. Germline V gene data show CDR1 as LGHDT and CDR2 as YNNKEL (reference sequence). The CDR3 contains 15 residues. J gave up 4 bases and V 5 bases, and 7 bases lay outside the gene matches. CDR3 coding DNA: TGTGCCAGCAGCTTGACTAGCGGGTCTTTAGAGACCCAGTACTTC. This translates into CASSLTSGSLETQYF.

This rearrangement joins TRBV27 to TRBJ1-5; 7 bases map to TRBD1. Germline-derived CDR1 and CDR2 are MNHEY and SMNVEV (reference sequence). After removal of 6 bases from V and 0 bases from J, the junction contained 5 bases not matched to a gene. The CDR3 spans 15 residues. The CDR3 DNA reads TGTGCCAGCAGGGGACAGCCTTATAGCAATCAGCCCCAGCATTTT. Translated, it gives CASRGQPYSNQPQHF.

The CDR3 region has the DNA TGTGCCAGCAGCCTACCGGTAGGGGCCAGGAAGTACTTC. Translated, it gives CASSLPVGARKYF. The rearrangement uses TRBV5-6 and TRBJ2-7; D is perhaps TRBD1 (5 bases). Trimming took 4 bases from V and 11 from J, leaving 19 bases between them. Germline lookup yields CDR1 SGHDT and CDR2 YYEEEE. This CDR3 has 13 amino acids.

The chain links TRBV7-9 to TRBJ1-1; 9 positions agree with TRBD1. The trim removed 1 base at V and 7 bases at J, leaving 7 bases unmatched. Germline loops: CDR1 SEHNR, CDR2 FQNEAQ (reference sequence). The CDR3 has 15 residues. CDR3: CASSLGRTGEDEAFF. In DNA, the CDR3 is TGTGCCAGCAGCTTAGGGAGGACAGGGGAAGATGAAGCTTTCTTT. The whole variable domain, remainder taken from reference TRBV7-9 and TRBJ1-1, is DTGVSQNPRHKITKRGQNVTFRCDPISEHNRLYWYRQTLGQGPEFLTYFQNEAQLEKSRLLSDRFSAERPKGSFSTLEIQRTEQGDSAMYLCASSLGRTGEDEAFFGQGTRLTVV.

The J gene is TRBJ1-1, the V gene TRBV6-5; possible D gene TRBD1, 5 bases. CDR1 is MNHEY and CDR2 is SVGAGI in the germline V gene. Trimming took off 6 bases at V and 3 bases at J, with 8 bases between the two ends. This CDR3 is 12 amino acids long. The CDR3 DNA sequence: TGTGCCAGCAGAACAGGATACACTGAAGCTTTCTTT. This translates into CASRTGYTEAFF.

This rearrangement joins TRBV3-1 (or the pseudogene TRBV3-2) to TRBJ1-3, with D possibly being TRBD1 (5 bases). Germline lookup yields CDR1 LGHDT and CDR2 YNNKEL (reference sequence). CDR3 length equals 16 residues. The ends were cut back, 1 base at V and 2 bases at J, with 12 bases in the middle. CDR3 DNA sequence: TGTGCCAGCAGCCAAGCAGCCCGACAGCCTGGAAACACCATATATTTT. Its protein is CASSQAARQPGNTIYF.

The genes are TRBV6-5 and TRBJ2-3; no firm D call. CDR3 length equals 14 residues. Trimming took 5 bases from V and 4 from J, leaving 13 bases between them. CDR1 and CDR2 from the germline V gene are MNHEY and SVGAGI. The CDR3 DNA is TGTGCCAGCAGTCGGGTAAAATTGCCAGATACGCAGTATTTT. Its protein product is CASSRVKLPDTQYF.

For the CDR3, the DNA is TGTGCCAGTAGTCTGACAGGGAAAGTTAAACTGTTTTTT. It translates to CASSLTGKVKLFF. The chain couples TRBV19 to TRBJ1-4, with TRBD1 identical over 7 bases. This CDR3 is 13 amino acids long. With V trimmed by 5 bases and J by 11 bases, 8 bases remained unmatched. Germline V CDR1 and CDR2: LNHDA, SQIVND (reference sequence).

This chain connects TRBV4-1 to TRBJ2-7, with D possibly being TRBD2 (6 bases). The V end was cut by 5 bases, the J end by 4 bases, with 15 bases between. The germline V gene has CDR1 MGHRA and CDR2 YSYEKL. The CDR3 extends over 14 amino acids. CDR3: CASSSGGLPYEQYF. DNA of the CDR3: TGCGCCAGCAGCTCCGGGGGACTCCCATACGAGCAGTACTTC.

V gene TRBV9 combines with J gene TRBJ1-1, with 7 bases lining up with TRBD1. Germline V lookup: CDR1 SGDLS, CDR2 YYNGEE. CDR3 size: 16 residues. V shed 4 bases and J 1 base; nucleotides not matched to a gene: 10. The CDR3 DNA sequence: TGTGCCAGCAGCACCCAACCGGGACAGCAGAACACTGAAGCTTTCTTT. Translation: CASSTQPGQQNTEAFF.

V gene TRBV7-9 combines with J gene TRBJ1-5; tentative D call: TRBD1 (5 bases). From germline, CDR1 is SEHNR and CDR2 FQNEAQ (reference sequence). CDR3 length: 16 amino acids. V was shortened by 1 base and J by 3 bases, with 13 bases between the two germline ends. CDR3 region: CASSLEAGLSNQPQHF. CDR3 bases: TGTGCCAGCAGCTTAGAAGCGGGGCTCTCCAATCAGCCCCAGCATTTT.

The chain uses TRBV29-1 and TRBJ2-1; 10 bases align to TRBD2. The V gene end was trimmed by 7 bases and the J gene end by 5 bases; junction bases not matched to a gene: 14. Germline V CDR1 and CDR2: SQVTM, ANQGSEA. The length of the CDR3 is 16 residues. The CDR3 DNA follows: TGCAGCGCTGAGGGGTCTAGCGGGGGACCTCACAATGAGCAGTTCTTC. This gives the protein CSAEGSSGGPHNEQFF.

The chain uses TRBV14 and TRBJ2-6; 8 positions agree with TRBD1. This CDR3 is built from 16 residues. J gave up 4 bases and V 4 bases, and 6 bases lay outside the gene matches. Germline V gives CDR1 SGHDN, CDR2 FVKESK. Here the CDR3 reads CASSPRTGSGANVLTF. The CDR3 coding sequence is TGTGCCAGCAGCCCTCGGACAGGGTCCGGGGCCAACGTCCTGACTTTC.

The chain carries TRBV3-1 (or the pseudogene TRBV3-2) and TRBJ2-7; 12 nucleotides line up with TRBD1. Germline V CDR1 and CDR2: LGHDT, YNNKEL (reference sequence). V lost 4 bases and J lost 5; bases outside the gene matches: 6. The CDR3 contains 15 residues. The CDR3 sequence: CASSRSGTGGDEQYF. CDR3 nucleotide sequence: TGTGCCAGCAGCCGATCCGGGACAGGGGGCGACGAGCAGTACTTC.

CDR3 protein: CATSDWLGADRRTTDTQYF. For the CDR3, the DNA is TGTGCCACCAGTGATTGGCTGGGCGCGGACAGGAGGACTACAGATACGCAGTATTTT. The rearrangement joins TRBV24-1 to TRBJ2-3; the match to TRBD1 covers 7 bases. Germline V gene sequence: CDR1 KGHDR, CDR2 SFDVKD. J was trimmed by 3 bases and V by 2 bases; bases with no gene match: 16. This CDR3 is built from 19 residues.

The rearrangement links TRBV2 to TRBJ2-1; D is perhaps TRBD1 (6 bases). Per germline, CDR1 SNHLY and CDR2 FYNNEI. The V gene lost 8 bases and the J gene lost 8 bases, with 16 bases spanning the gap. This CDR3 has 13 amino acids. The DNA of the CDR3 is TGTGCCAGCGGAAGAACAGGGCAGTATGAGCAGTTCTTC. This encodes CASGRTGQYEQFF. Variable domain in full (rest from reference TRBV2 and TRBJ2-1): EPEVTQTPSHQVTQMGQEVILRCVPISNHLYFYWYRQILGQKVEFLVSFYNNEISEKSEIFDDQFSVERPDGSNFTLKIRSTKLEDSAMYFCASGRTGQYEQFFGPGTRLTVL.

The CDR3 nucleotides read TGTGCTAGTGGCCTCGAAAGACAGGGTCAGTACGAGCAGTACTTC. This sequence encodes CASGLERQGQYEQYF. The V and J genes are TRBV12-5 and TRBJ2-7; 7 nucleotides align to TRBD1. V shed 6 bases and J 4 bases; nucleotides not matched to a gene: 12. The CDR3 sequence is 15 residues long. Germline V gene sequence: CDR1 LGHNT, CDR2 FRNRAP.

This clone has a handful of counts. The chain links TRBV2 to TRBJ2-1; D ambiguous. Trimming removed 6 bases at V and 9 bases at J, with 9 bases between. The length of the CDR3 is 11 residues. CDR1 SNHLY and CDR2 FYNNEI come from the germline V gene. CDR3 sequence reads: CASRYSSEQFF. CDR3 DNA sequence: TGTGCCAGCAGGTATAGTAGTGAGCAGTTCTTC.

A word on this clone: The identical CDR3 is also encoded by other nucleotide sequences in the sample. The rearrangement uses TRBV7-9 and TRBJ1-1; 9 positions match TRBD1. The trim removed 5 bases at V and 4 bases at J, leaving 5 bases unmatched. Looked up from germline, CDR1 is SEHNR and CDR2 is FQNEAQ (reference sequence). This CDR3 region has 14 residues. The CDR3 DNA sequence: TGTGCCAGCAGCACTGGACAGGGGTCCACTGAAGCTTTCTTT. Amino acids: CASSTGQGSTEAFF.

The chain recombines TRBV25-1 with TRBJ2-1; 8 nucleotides line up with TRBD1. The length of the CDR3 is 18 residues. Per germline, CDR1 MGHDK and CDR2 SYGVNS. Trimming at V came to 5 bases and at J to 10 bases, leaving 22 bases not matched to a gene. Here the CDR3 reads CASSTHMSGTGISGEQFF. The CDR3 DNA follows: TGTGCCAGCAGTACCCATATGTCCGGGACAGGAATCTCGGGGGAGCAGTTCTTC.